The sequence of this T cell receptor (beta chain) was determined in a study of T cell clones after liver transplantation. Profiling relied on immunoSEQ multiplex PCR, and the TCRdb table lists in-frame clones only, not all of them. The sample has about 20,000 clones; 78% are singletons. V was clipped by 2 bases and J by 3 bases, with 8 bases between them. CDR3 length equals 13 residues. In germline, CDR1 is MNHEY, CDR2 SVGAGI. This sequence originates from a human patient who received a liver transplant. Some T cells may be the graft donor's. The rearrangement links TRBV6-5 to TRBJ2-7; a possible D gene is TRBD1 (5 bases). The sequenced sample was CD8+ T cells from blood, obtained approximately 54 months after liver transplant. CDR3 sequence reads: CASSYRGNYEQYF. The DNA of the CDR3 is TGTGCCAGCAGTTACAGGGGTAACTACGAGCAGTACTTC.